A single sample gave rise to the 14 T cell receptor beta chains below, sequenced in a study of T cell clones after liver transplantation. Produced via immunoSEQ multiplex PCR; TCRdb's table is partial and in-frame only. The data show over 90,000 clones, with 80% to 90% seen just once and approximately 3% held by the top ten. The sequences come from CD4+ T cells from blood, collected 47 months after liver transplant. The receptors were gathered from a human patient who received a liver transplant. Some T cells here may be from the graft donor.

The chain couples TRBV2 to TRBJ1-5; unclear D gene. The CDR3 totals 14 residues. CDR1 and CDR2 from the germline V gene are SNHLY and FYNNEI. With 7 bases removed from V and 0 bases from J, the gap between germline ends came to 10 bases. The CDR3 reads CASMDGNSNQPQHF. The CDR3 bases are TGTGCCAGCATGGACGGCAATAGCAATCAGCCCCAGCATTTT.

V is TRBV4-3 and J is TRBJ2-3; no firm D call. The ends were cut back, 1 base at V and 0 bases at J, with 5 bases in the middle. The CDR3 loop spans 14 amino acids. Germline values: CDR1 LGHNA, CDR2 YSLEER. The CDR3 DNA follows: TGCGCCAGCAGCCAAGGGATTAGCACAGATACGCAGTATTTT. Amino acid sequence: CASSQGISTDTQYF.

This chain connects TRBV5-4 to TRBJ1-1; D call uncertain. Trimming cost V 4 bases and J 1 base, with 11 bases left between them. The germline V gene encodes CDR1 SGHNT and CDR2 YYREEE (reference sequence). The CDR3 spans 14 residues. CDR3 sequence reads: CASSRLMANTEAFF. CDR3 nucleotides: TGTGCCAGCAGCCGGTTGATGGCGAACACTGAAGCTTTCTTT.

This chain links TRBV7-6 with TRBJ1-5; D is undetermined. The CDR3 extends over 17 amino acids. Germline CDR1 reads SGHVS; CDR2 reads FNYEAQ. Trimming cost V 2 bases and J 5 bases, with 19 bases left between them. The CDR3 sequence is CASSLLPRARGDQPQHF. The CDR3 coding sequence is TGTGCCAGCAGCTTACTTCCCCGGGCTAGAGGCGATCAGCCCCAGCATTTT. The full variable domain, its missing parts supplied by reference TRBV7-6 and TRBJ1-5, is GAGVSQSPRYKVTKRGQDVALRCDPISGHVSLYWYRQALGQGPEFLTYFNYEAQQDKSGLPNDRFSAERPEGSISTLTIQRTEQRDSAMYRCASSLLPRARGDQPQHFGDGTRLSIL.

This chain connects TRBV20-1 to TRBJ2-5; TRBD2 is a possible D gene (6 bases). V was pared by 5 bases and J by 2 bases, with 6 bases between. This CDR3 region has 11 residues. Germline V gene data show CDR1 as DFQATT and CDR2 as SNEGSKA (reference sequence). Written as DNA, the CDR3 is TGCAGTGCTGCGGGACAAGAGACCCAGTACTTC. Protein product: CSAAGQETQYF.

This chain connects TRBV14 to TRBJ2-1; 10 bases map to TRBD2. The CDR3 is 17 residues long. The junction had 9 bases not matched to a gene; V was cut back by 0 bases and J by 7 bases. Germline CDR1 and CDR2: SGHDN and FVKESK. The CDR3 spells CASSQEWGGTSANEQFF. In DNA form, the CDR3 reads TGTGCCAGCAGCCAAGAATGGGGTGGGACTAGCGCGAATGAGCAGTTCTTC.

The CDR3 nucleotides read TGCGCCAGCAGCCCCGGGACACCCCGGATCGCGAACACCGGGGAGCTGTTTTTT. It encodes CASSPGTPRIANTGELFF. The chain is built from TRBV5-1 and TRBJ2-2, with D perhaps TRBD1 (6 bases). This CDR3 has 18 residues. Per germline, CDR1 SGHRS and CDR2 YFSETQ. V gave up 4 bases and J gave up 0 bases, with 19 bases separating them. The whole variable domain, filled in from reference TRBV5-1 and TRBJ2-2, reads KAGVTQTPRYLIKTRGQQVTLSCSPISGHRSVSWYQQTPGQGLQFLFEYFSETQRNKGNFPGRFSGRQFSNSRSEMNVSTLELGDSALYLCASSPGTPRIANTGELFFGEGSRLTVL.

The CDR3 DNA is TGTGCCAGCAGCCCCCAAGCGGGAGGGCCGGGGAACACCGGGGAGCTGTTTTTT. Protein product: CASSPQAGGPGNTGELFF. The rearrangement links TRBV9 to TRBJ2-2, with TRBD2 matching over 10 bases. CDR1 and CDR2 from the germline V gene are SGDLS and YYNGEE. The CDR3 length is 18 residues. V lost 4 bases and J lost 1; bases outside the gene matches: 10.

The genes are TRBV29-1 and TRBJ1-1; D uncertain. Trimming shortened V by 4 bases and J by 0 bases, and 9 bases separated the two germline ends. Germline CDR1 SQVTM, CDR2 ANQGSEA. The length of the CDR3 is 13 residues. The CDR3 is CSVVVRLNTEAFF. Here the CDR3 DNA reads TGCAGCGTTGTTGTACGCTTGAACACTGAAGCTTTCTTT.

The chain recombines TRBV7-2 with TRBJ2-4, with 13 bases aligning to TRBD2. CDR3 length: 17 residues. V trimming: 6 bases; J trimming: 0 bases; junction bases outside the gene matches: 5. Germline assignment: CDR1 SGHTA and CDR2 FQGNSA. The CDR3 sequence is CASRGTSGELAKNIQYF. CDR3 sequence (DNA): TGTGCCAGCAGGGGGACTAGCGGGGAGCTAGCCAAAAACATTCAGTACTTC.

V and J are TRBV5-1 and TRBJ1-4; 9 bases match TRBD1. In germline, CDR1 is SGHRS, CDR2 YFSETQ. V trimming: 4 bases; J trimming: 4 bases; junction bases outside the gene matches: 8. The CDR3 consists of 16 residues. CDR3 residues: CASSPTPGQGNEKLFF. The DNA for the CDR3 is TGCGCCAGCAGCCCTACTCCGGGACAGGGTAATGAAAAACTGTTTTTT.

The table lists this clone with a few counts. The chain employs TRBV7-9 and TRBJ1-1; no reliable D call. The germline V gene has CDR1 SEHNR and CDR2 FQNEAQ (reference sequence). Trimming shortened V by 5 bases and J by 2 bases, and 6 bases separated the two germline ends. The length of the CDR3 is 12 residues. CDR3 sequence (DNA): TGTGCCAGCAGCCGGTTAAACACTGAAGCTTTCTTT. The encoded protein is CASSRLNTEAFF.

V and J are TRBV19 and TRBJ2-7; D unresolved. Per the germline V gene, CDR1 is LNHDA and CDR2 is SQIVND (reference sequence). The germline V and J ends were trimmed by 6 bases and 3 bases, with 12 bases remaining between them. CDR3 length: 13 amino acids. Here the CDR3 reads CASSTAAYYEQYF. As DNA, the CDR3 is TGTGCCAGTAGCACGGCCGCGTACTACGAGCAGTACTTC.

The chain joins TRBV5-4 to TRBJ2-7; 8 nucleotides line up with TRBD2. The germline V gene has CDR1 SGHNT and CDR2 YYREEE (reference sequence). V dropped 4 bases and J dropped 3; count of bases not matched to a gene: 9. The CDR3 consists of 15 residues. The CDR3, as DNA: TGTGCCAGCAGCCCAGATACTAGCGGAAACTACGAGCAGTACTTC. It codes for CASSPDTSGNYEQYF.